This passage covers 25 T cell receptor beta chains from one sample sequenced in a study of early T cells in non-severe SARS-CoV-2 infection. TCRdb reanalysed the 5' RACE reads using MiXCR and keeps one entry per CDR3 protein. The sample comprises about 70,000 distinct CDR3 sequences, roughly 12% of which are singletons, and 15% to 19% rests with the top ten. The sample here was whole blood, taken at baseline. These receptor sequences come from an adult who was a healthcare worker with PCR-confirmed SARS-CoV-2 infection or an uninfected control (not recorded which). The donor label of this sample is uncertain.

V is TRBV2 and J is TRBJ1-1; no reliable D call. CDR1 and CDR2 (germline): SNHLY, FYNNEI. The CDR3 has 13 amino acids. Deletions cut 8 bases from V and 4 bases from J, with 14 bases between. The DNA of the CDR3 is TGTGCCAGCGCGACTATTGGGGTCACTGAAGCTTTCTTT. Protein sequence: CASATIGVTEAFF.

The rearrangement joins TRBV7-7 to TRBJ2-5; 9 bases fit TRBD1. The CDR3 sequence is 15 residues long. CDR1 is SSHAT and CDR2 is FNYEAQ in the germline V gene (reference sequence). The ends lost 1 base at V and 3 bases at J; junction bases unmatched: 3. For the CDR3, the DNA is TGTGCCAGCAGCTTAGTAGGGACAGGGAAAGAGACCCAGTACTTC. Amino acids: CASSLVGTGKETQYF.

This clonotype was observed a few times. This chain links TRBV20-1 with TRBJ2-5; D unresolved. Germline CDR1 reads DFQATT; CDR2 reads SNEGSKA (reference sequence). Trimming shortened V by 0 bases and J by 2 bases, and 10 bases separated the two germline ends. The length of the CDR3 is 14 residues. The chain's CDR3 is CSARDLELQETQYF. DNA of the CDR3: TGCAGTGCTAGAGATCTGGAACTGCAAGAGACCCAGTACTTC.

This chain uses TRBV7-2 with TRBJ2-3; D may be TRBD1 (6 bases). Per germline, CDR1 SGHTA and CDR2 FQGNSA. The CDR3 totals 14 residues. Trimming removed 3 bases from V and 0 bases from J, with 7 bases in between. In DNA form, the CDR3 reads TGTGCCAGCAGCTTGGACAGTAGCACAGATACGCAGTATTTT. This codes for CASSLDSSTDTQYF.

The V gene is TRBV30, the J gene TRBJ2-1; D perhaps matches TRBD2 (5 bases). Trimming shortened V by 4 bases and J by 8 bases, and 15 bases separated the two germline ends. The CDR3 consists of 13 residues. CDR1 is GTSNPN, CDR2 SVGIG, per germline (reference sequence). DNA of the CDR3: TGTGCCTGGACTAGCCTGGAGAGGGATGAGCAGTTCTTC. This codes for CAWTSLERDEQFF.

The chain carries TRBV7-2 and TRBJ1-5; D is unclear. Germline V gene sequence: CDR1 SGHTA, CDR2 FQGNSA. This CDR3 has 13 residues. V dropped 8 bases and J dropped 0 bases, with 8 bases sitting between them. CDR3 sequence reads: CASAPGSNQPQHF. Here the CDR3 DNA reads TGTGCCAGCGCTCCCGGTAGCAATCAGCCCCAGCATTTT. Combining the CDR3 with reference TRBV7-2 and TRBJ1-5 gives the whole variable domain GAGVSQSPSNKVTEKGKDVELRCDPISGHTALYWYRQSLGQGLEFLIYFQGNSAPDKSGLPSDRFSAERTGGSVSTLTIQRTQQEDSAVYLCASAPGSNQPQHFGDGTRLSIL.

This clonotype was seen more than once but under ten times. J is TRBJ2-7 and V is TRBV7-8; 7 positions agree with TRBD1. Trimming took 5 bases from V and 9 from J; bases not matched to a gene: 19. Germline V gives CDR1 SGHVS, CDR2 FQNEAQ. The CDR3 is 16 amino acids. The chain's CDR3 is CASSNEGGLVSIGQYF. The DNA for the CDR3 is TGTGCCAGCAGCAACGAAGGGGGCCTCGTGTCAATTGGGCAGTACTTC.

This clonotype was observed a handful of times. The DNA of the CDR3 is TGTGCCAGCAGCAGGACAGCTACGCCCTACAATGAGCAGTTCTTC. It encodes CASSRTATPYNEQFF. The chain recombines TRBV5-4 with TRBJ2-1, with a tentative D call TRBD1 (6 bases). There are 15 residues in the CDR3. Germline values: CDR1 SGHNT, CDR2 YYREEE (reference sequence). The V end was cut by 4 bases, the J end by 2 bases, with 13 bases between.

The genes are TRBV4-1 and TRBJ1-3, with D tentatively TRBD1 (6 bases). V was trimmed by 1 base and J by 6 bases, leaving 13 bases between them. The CDR3 loop spans 15 amino acids. CDR1 is MGHRA and CDR2 is YSYEKL in the germline V gene. The CDR3 protein is CASSQVGAGENTIYF. DNA for the CDR3: TGCGCCAGCAGCCAAGTGGGGGCCGGTGAAAACACCATATATTTT.

By its share, this clonotype is medium-sized (0.01 to 0.1%). The rearrangement joins TRBV2 to TRBJ2-5; D might be TRBD1 or TRBD2, each matching 5 bases. The CDR3 sequence is 19 residues long. Germline values: CDR1 SNHLY, CDR2 FYNNEI. The germline V and J ends were trimmed by 2 bases and 1 base, with 23 bases remaining between them. Here the CDR3 reads CASSERVAGSLVGQETQYF. CDR3 bases: TGTGCCAGCAGTGAAAGGGTGGCAGGGAGTTTGGTTGGCCAAGAGACCCAGTACTTC. Complete variable domain (other parts from reference TRBV2 and TRBJ2-5): EPEVTQTPSHQVTQMGQEVILRCVPISNHLYFYWYRQILGQKVEFLVSFYNNEISEKSEIFDDQFSVERPDGSNFTLKIRSTKLEDSAMYFCASSERVAGSLVGQETQYFGPGTRLLVL.

This clonotype was found many times. V is TRBV7-2 and J is TRBJ2-7; TRBD2 matches 12 bases. The length of the CDR3 is 16 residues. With V trimmed by 0 bases and J by 4 bases, 4 bases remained unmatched. The V gene's germline CDR1 is SGHTA and CDR2 FQGNSA. CDR3 nucleotides: TGTGCCAGCAGCTTAGCCGGACTAGCGGGACCTTACGAGCAGTACTTC. Protein sequence: CASSLAGLAGPYEQYF.

This clonotype was recorded once. In DNA form, the CDR3 reads TGTGCCAGCAGCGCCGGACTAGCGGGGTACAATGAGCAGTTCTTC. It specifies CASSAGLAGYNEQFF. The rearrangement links TRBV11-2 to TRBJ2-1, with 12 bases lining up with TRBD2. V was pared by 5 bases and J by 4 bases, with 3 bases of the junction left unmatched. CDR1 is SGHAT and CDR2 is FQNNGV in the germline V gene. The length of the CDR3 is 15 residues.

This sequence joins TRBV11-2 and TRBJ1-1, with D tentatively TRBD1 (6 bases). The CDR3 spans 12 residues. Germline CDR1 and CDR2: SGHAT and FQNNGV. V shed 3 bases and J shed 6 bases, with 8 bases lying between them. The CDR3: CASSLDRPEAFF. In DNA, the CDR3 is TGTGCCAGCAGCTTGGACAGACCTGAAGCTTTCTTT. Full variable domain (missing parts from reference TRBV11-2 and TRBJ1-1): EAGVAQSPRYKIIEKRQSVAFWCNPISGHATLYWYQQILGQGPKLLIQFQNNGVVDDSQLPKDRFSAERLKGVDSTLKIQPAKLEDSAVYLCASSLDRPEAFFGQGTRLTVV.

The J gene is TRBJ1-1, the V gene TRBV3-1; 8 bases map to TRBD1. The CDR3 extends over 16 amino acids. Germline V gene sequence: CDR1 LGHDT, CDR2 YNNKEL (reference sequence). J was trimmed by 1 base and V by 3 bases; bases with no gene match: 7. The CDR3: CASSQSPGTGNTEAFF. In nucleotides, the CDR3 is TGTGCCAGCAGCCAGTCCCCGGGGACAGGGAACACTGAAGCTTTCTTT.

V and J are TRBV18 and TRBJ2-7; TRBD2 aligns across 10 bases. Germline CDR1 is KGHSH and CDR2 is LQKENI. The CDR3 runs 16 residues. The J segment lost 3 bases and the V segment lost 2 bases, leaving 7 bases of the junction unmatched. CDR3: CASSPFASGSVYEQYF. The CDR3 nucleotides are TGTGCCAGCTCACCATTTGCTAGCGGGAGTGTCTACGAGCAGTACTTC.

The rearrangement links TRBV12-3 or TRBV12-4 to TRBJ2-5, with D unresolved. The CDR3 runs 12 residues. The CDR3 loop reads CVTSATGETQYF. CDR3 nucleotide sequence: TGTGTCACCTCGGCAACCGGAGAGACCCAGTACTTC.

The chain is built from TRBV14 and TRBJ1-1; D is uncertain. Deletions cut 4 bases from V and 1 base from J, with 19 bases between. Germline V gene data show CDR1 as SGHDN and CDR2 as FVKESK. CDR3 length equals 17 residues. The CDR3 reads CASSLKHAGSKNTEAFF. The CDR3 DNA is TGTGCCAGCAGCCTTAAACACGCCGGGAGTAAGAACACTGAAGCTTTCTTT.

This clonotype has a count of ten or more. V gene TRBV7-8 combines with J gene TRBJ2-7, with a possible D match to TRBD2 (6 bases). Trimming took 1 base from V and 0 from J, leaving 16 bases between them. The CDR3 length is 17 residues. Germline loops: CDR1 SGHVS, CDR2 FQNEAQ. CDR3 residues: CASSLGTGGTHSYEQYF. The CDR3 DNA follows: TGTGCCAGCAGCTTAGGCACTGGCGGGACCCACTCCTACGAGCAGTACTTC.

V is TRBV3-2 and J is TRBJ2-3; TRBD2, the table's D call, was not compared with the DNA. TRBV3-2 is a known pseudogene. This CDR3 is 16 amino acids long. CDR3 region: CASSQDSTGQPDTQYF. DNA for the CDR3: TGTGCCAGCAGCCAAGATTCAACGGGCCAACCAGATACGCAGTATTTT.

This clonotype was seen a few times. The chain has TRBV10-2 and TRBJ2-1, with TRBD2 matching over 13 bases. The trim removed 8 bases at V and 4 bases at J, leaving 2 bases unmatched. CDR1 and CDR2 (germline): WSHSY, SAAADI. This CDR3 spans 14 amino acids. The CDR3 DNA is TGCGCCAGCGCGACTAGCGGGAGGTACAATGAGCAGTTCTTC. Its protein product is CASATSGRYNEQFF.

This clonotype occurred many times. The chain couples TRBV27 to TRBJ1-1, with 12 bases matching TRBD1. The CDR3 is made up of 17 amino acids. Germline loops: CDR1 MNHEY, CDR2 SMNVEV (reference sequence). V shed 4 bases, J shed 0 bases, and the junction held 6 bases outside the gene matches. The CDR3 nucleotides are TGTGCCAGCAGTTCGGGGGACAGGGGGCTGCTGAACACTGAAGCTTTCTTT. The encoded protein is CASSSGDRGLLNTEAFF.

The chain has TRBV28 and TRBJ1-2; D not resolved. This CDR3 is 17 amino acids long. Trimming cost V 3 bases and J 6 bases, with 23 bases left between them. Looked up from germline, CDR1 is MDHEN and CDR2 is SYDVKM. The CDR3 nucleotides read TGTGCCAGCAGTTTTCCCCACGGCCGAGGAGACCGCGATGGCTACACCTTC. Its protein product is CASSFPHGRGDRDGYTF.

The CDR3 DNA follows: TGTGCCAGCAGCCATGGGGTCTCTCGGAAAGGGGGCAATGAGCAGTTCTTC. Protein product: CASSHGVSRKGGNEQFF. This rearrangement joins TRBV4-2 to TRBJ2-1, with D possibly being TRBD1 (6 bases). CDR1 and CDR2 (germline): LGHNA, YNFKEQ. Trimming left V 3 bases short and J 6 bases short, with 21 bases between. The CDR3 has 17 amino acids.

There are many counts of this clonotype. The chain couples TRBV7-9 to TRBJ2-7; maybe TRBD2 (5 bases). Germline CDR1 reads SEHNR; CDR2 reads FQNEAQ (reference sequence). The length of the CDR3 is 11 residues. Deletions cut 7 bases from V and 5 bases from J, with 9 bases between. The CDR3 loop is CASTGNDEQYF. The CDR3 nucleotides read TGTGCCAGCACCGGGAACGACGAGCAGTACTTC.

This clonotype appeared a few times. The chain carries TRBV3-1 and TRBJ1-2; D unresolved. The CDR3 loop spans 12 amino acids. The germline V gene has CDR1 LGHDT and CDR2 YNNKEL (reference sequence). Deletions cut 0 bases from V and 5 bases from J, with 4 bases between. The DNA for the CDR3 is TGTGCCAGCAGCCAAGACTTTTATGGCTACACCTTC. This codes for CASSQDFYGYTF.